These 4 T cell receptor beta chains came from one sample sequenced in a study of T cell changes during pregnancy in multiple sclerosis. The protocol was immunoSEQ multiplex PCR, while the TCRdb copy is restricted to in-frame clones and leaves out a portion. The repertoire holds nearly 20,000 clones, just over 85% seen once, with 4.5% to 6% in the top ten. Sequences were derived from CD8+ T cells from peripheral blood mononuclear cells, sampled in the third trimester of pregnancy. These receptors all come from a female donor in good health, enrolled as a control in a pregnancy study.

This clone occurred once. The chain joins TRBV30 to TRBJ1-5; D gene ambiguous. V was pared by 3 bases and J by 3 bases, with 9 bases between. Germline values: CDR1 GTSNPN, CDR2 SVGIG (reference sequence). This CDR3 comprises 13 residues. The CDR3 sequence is CAWSTHFNQPQHF. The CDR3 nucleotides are TGTGCCTGGAGCACTCACTTCAATCAGCCCCAGCATTTT.

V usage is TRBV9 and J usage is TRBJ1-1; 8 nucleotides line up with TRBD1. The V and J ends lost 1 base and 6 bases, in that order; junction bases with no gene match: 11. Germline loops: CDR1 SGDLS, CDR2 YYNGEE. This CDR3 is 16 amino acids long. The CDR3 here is CASSVSRDRGSAEAFF. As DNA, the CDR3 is TGTGCCAGCAGCGTATCCCGAGACAGGGGAAGTGCTGAAGCTTTCTTT.

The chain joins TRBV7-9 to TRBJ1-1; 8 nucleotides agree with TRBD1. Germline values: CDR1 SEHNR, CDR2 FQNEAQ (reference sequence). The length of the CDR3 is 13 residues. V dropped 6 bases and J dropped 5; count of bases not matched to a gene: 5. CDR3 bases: TGTGCCAGCAGTTATGGACAGGGAACTGAAGCTTTCTTT. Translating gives CASSYGQGTEAFF.

The CDR3: CASNNSGIESDRATEAFF. The CDR3 DNA follows: TGTGCCAGCAACAACTCCGGGATTGAGAGTGACAGGGCAACCGAAGCTTTCTTT. V and J are TRBV6-4 and TRBJ1-1; 7 bases map to TRBD1. The CDR3 has 18 residues. V lost 7 bases, J lost 8 bases, and 25 bases stayed unmatched. CDR1 MRHNA and CDR2 SNTAGT come from the germline V gene.